The entry that follows covers one TCR beta chain sequence. This specimen comes from a study of control samples from healthy donors and cancer patients. Assay: immunoSEQ multiplex PCR; the TCRdb copy retains only in-frame clones and omits some. The data contain about 130,000 clones, under 95% of them singletons. Germline CDR1 and CDR2: SGHDT and YYEEEE. V was pared by 4 bases and J by 5 bases, with 5 bases of the junction left unmatched. This CDR3 has 14 amino acids. The source is a man aged 18 to 30 in good health. Sequencing was performed on blood. The V call is TRBV5-6, the J call TRBJ1-5, with 8 bases that match TRBD1. The CDR3 loop reads CASSLSTGDQPQHF. CDR3 nucleotides: TGTGCCAGCAGCCTTTCGACAGGGGATCAGCCCCAGCATTTT.